The 2 T cell receptor beta chains given below trace back to one sample, sequenced in a study of blood T cell repertoires in COVID-19 (dated by TCRdb to the early 2020s). The library was produced with the immunoSEQ multiplex PCR assay. As stored in TCRdb, this immuneACCESS dataset retains in-frame rearrangements with V and J assigned. A fraction of the clones does not appear; measured against another copy, unresolved V genes explain less than half of the discrepancy, and the remainder lacks a known reason. This sample gives about 86,000 clones in total; roughly four fifths of them show up just once. The ten top clones hold more than 1% of the sample. Source material: peripheral blood. The receptor source for this set is a woman of 80 years or more with acute or convalescent COVID-19.

The chain is built from TRBV5-1 and TRBJ1-4; a possible D gene is TRBD1 (6 bases). The CDR3 length is 15 residues. V was cut by 0 bases and J by 7 bases, with 13 bases left in between. Germline V lookup: CDR1 SGHRS, CDR2 YFSETQ. The CDR3 region has the DNA TGCGCCAGCAGCTTGGAGACAGGCTTCTTTGAAAAACTGTTTTTT. Translation gives CASSLETGFFEKLFF. The full variable domain, its missing parts supplied by reference TRBV5-1 and TRBJ1-4, is KAGVTQTPRYLIKTRGQQVTLSCSPISGHRSVSWYQQTPGQGLQFLFEYFSETQRNKGNFPGRFSGRQFSNSRSEMNVSTLELGDSALYLCASSLETGFFEKLFFGSGTQLSVL.

V gene TRBV19 combines with J gene TRBJ1-4, with 8 nucleotides matching TRBD1. Germline values: CDR1 LNHDA, CDR2 SQIVND (reference sequence). V gave up 10 bases and J gave up 10 bases; unmatched junction bases: 11. CDR3 length: 13 amino acids. The CDR3 DNA reads as TGTGCCACGAGGCAGGGGGCCTCGGGAAAACTGTTTTTT. Its protein is CATRQGASGKLFF.